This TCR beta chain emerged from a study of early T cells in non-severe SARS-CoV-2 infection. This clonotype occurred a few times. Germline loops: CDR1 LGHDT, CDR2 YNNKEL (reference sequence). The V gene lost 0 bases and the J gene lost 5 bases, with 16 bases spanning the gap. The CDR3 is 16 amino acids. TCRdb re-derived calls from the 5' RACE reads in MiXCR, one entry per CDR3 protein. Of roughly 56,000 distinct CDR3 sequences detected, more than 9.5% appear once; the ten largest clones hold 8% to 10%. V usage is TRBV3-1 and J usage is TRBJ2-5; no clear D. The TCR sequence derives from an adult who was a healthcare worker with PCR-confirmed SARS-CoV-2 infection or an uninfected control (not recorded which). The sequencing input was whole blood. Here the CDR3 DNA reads TGTGCCAGCAGCCAAGATCACCGTCTCCCCGGCGAGACCCAGTACTTC. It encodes CASSQDHRLPGETQYF.